Shown below are 18 T cell receptor beta chains from a single sample sequenced in a study of blood T cell repertoires in COVID-19 (dated by TCRdb to the early 2020s). The library was made by the immunoSEQ multiplex PCR assay. The table comes from immuneACCESS by way of TCRdb, which keeps in-frame sequences with V and J called. Part of the clones is missing from these tables; in studies checked, under half for an unresolved V gene and the rest for unknown reasons. For this sample there are around 120,000 clones; 55% to 75% appear just once. Of the sample, about 0.84% falls within the top ten clones. The sequenced material came from peripheral blood. All receptors come from a human donor with acute or convalescent COVID-19. The donor label of this sample is uncertain.

The rearrangement uses TRBV6-5 and TRBJ1-2; D is possibly TRBD1 (5 bases). The CDR3 spans 15 residues. Germline-derived CDR1 and CDR2 are MNHEY and SVGAGI. V was pared by 6 bases and J by 3 bases, with 17 bases between. CDR3 residues: CASRRAPDTDYGYTF. The DNA of the CDR3 is TGTGCCAGCAGACGGGCGCCGGACACGGACTATGGCTACACCTTC.

This clone was counted once. The chain is built from TRBV12-3 or TRBV12-4 and TRBJ1-1; no clear D. This CDR3 comprises 13 residues. V lost 1 base and J 10 bases, leaving 13 bases between the germline ends. The CDR3 sequence is CASSLVSQEGAFF. Written as DNA, the CDR3 is TGTGCCAGCAGTTTAGTTAGTCAAGAGGGAGCTTTCTTT.

The V gene is TRBV11-2, the J gene TRBJ2-1, with 11 positions matching TRBD2. V shed 1 base, J shed 4 bases, and the junction held 0 bases outside the gene matches. The CDR3 consists of 15 residues. The germline V gene has CDR1 SGHAT and CDR2 FQNNGV. This chain's CDR3 is CASSLGLAGYNEQFF. In nucleotides, the CDR3 is TGTGCCAGCAGCTTAGGACTAGCGGGATACAATGAGCAGTTCTTC.

The genes are TRBV12-3 or TRBV12-4 and TRBJ1-2, with 8 nucleotides matching TRBD1. V trimming: 8 bases; J trimming: 4 bases; junction bases outside the gene matches: 6. This CDR3 spans 13 amino acids. The chain's CDR3 is CASDRGGGYGYTF. The CDR3 DNA sequence: TGTGCCAGCGACAGGGGTGGGGGCTATGGCTACACCTTC.

This clone was detected once. This chain uses TRBV24-1 with TRBJ2-2, with D unclear. Trimming took 9 bases from V and 6 from J, leaving 10 bases between them. The length of the CDR3 is 12 residues. Germline V lookup: CDR1 KGHDR, CDR2 SFDVKD. The DNA for the CDR3 is TGTGCCACCTCAATAACGGCCGGGGAGCTGTTTTTT. Amino acids: CATSITAGELFF.

The rearrangement links TRBV18 to TRBJ2-1; TRBD2 matches 7 bases. Germline assignment: CDR1 KGHSH and CDR2 LQKENI. V lost 8 bases to trimming and J lost 4 bases; unmatched junction nucleotides: 14. This CDR3 has 16 residues. The CDR3 DNA is TGTGCCAGCAGGACCGGTAGGAGCGGGGCGTACAATGAGCAGTTCTTC. Protein product: CASRTGRSGAYNEQFF.

In this sample, this clone turned up once. CDR3 sequence reads: CASSLSGTSGGTDTQYF. CDR3 DNA: TGCGCCAGCAGCTTGTCAGGGACTAGCGGGGGAACAGATACGCAGTATTTT. The genes are TRBV5-1 and TRBJ2-3; 14 bases align to TRBD2. The germline V gene encodes CDR1 SGHRS and CDR2 YFSETQ. The CDR3 extends over 17 amino acids. The V gene end was trimmed by 1 base and the J gene end by 3 bases; junction bases not matched to a gene: 4.

The rearrangement links TRBV6-4 to TRBJ2-2, with a possible D match to TRBD2 (5 bases). CDR3 size: 17 residues. CDR1 MRHNA and CDR2 SNTAGT come from the germline V gene. The V gene lost 6 bases and the J gene lost 2 bases, with 19 bases spanning the gap. CDR3 protein: CASSPTSRRGNTGELFF. CDR3 sequence (DNA): TGTGCCAGCAGCCCCACCTCAAGACGGGGAAACACCGGGGAGCTGTTTTTT.

This clone was seen more than once but under ten times. The chain recombines TRBV28 with TRBJ1-2, with 7 bases lining up with TRBD1. The V gene end was trimmed by 5 bases and the J gene end by 8 bases; junction bases not matched to a gene: 17. The length of the CDR3 is 16 residues. Germline CDR1 reads MDHEN; CDR2 reads SYDVKM. CDR3 in amino acids: CASSIPAGGGVDGYTF. In nucleotides, the CDR3 is TGTGCCAGCAGTATCCCGGCGGGAGGGGGCGTGGACGGCTACACCTTC.

V usage is TRBV28 and J usage is TRBJ1-4; a possible D gene is TRBD1 (5 bases). V lost 4 bases and J lost 5, with 14 bases in between. The germline V gene has CDR1 MDHEN and CDR2 SYDVKM. The CDR3 totals 15 residues. The CDR3 protein is CASSYPGGRNEKLFF. CDR3 bases: TGTGCCAGCAGTTACCCCGGGGGGAGAAATGAAAAACTGTTTTTT.

The chain has TRBV7-8 and TRBJ1-2; D gene unclear. The germline CDR1 and CDR2 sequences are SGHVS and FQNEAQ. Trimming removed 2 bases at V and 4 bases at J, with 8 bases between. This CDR3 has 13 amino acids. Written as DNA, the CDR3 is TGTGCCAGCAGCTTACGGTTTTTCTATGGCTACACCTTC. Amino acid sequence: CASSLRFFYGYTF.

The chain employs TRBV3-1 (or the pseudogene TRBV3-2) and TRBJ2-5; 12 positions agree with TRBD2. CDR3 length equals 17 residues. Trimming removed 4 bases from V and 5 bases from J; junction bases left unmatched: 11. Germline V gives CDR1 LGHDT, CDR2 YNNKEL (reference sequence). CDR3 sequence: CASSRRASGGEDETQYF. The CDR3 nucleotides read TGTGCCAGCAGCCGAAGAGCTAGCGGGGGGGAAGATGAGACCCAGTACTTC.

This chain uses TRBV10-3 with TRBJ1-1, with D hard to call. This CDR3 is 14 amino acids long. The germline CDR1 and CDR2 sequences are ENHRY and SYGVKD. V lost 3 bases and J 4 bases, leaving 12 bases between the germline ends. CDR3 sequence: CAISDTVAGTEAFF. The CDR3, as DNA: TGTGCCATCAGTGATACAGTGGCGGGCACTGAAGCTTTCTTT.

The V and J genes are TRBV5-1 and TRBJ2-7; possibly TRBD2 for D (6 bases). V lost 2 bases and J lost 5, with 14 bases in between. CDR1 is SGHRS, CDR2 YFSETQ, per germline. The CDR3 length is 14 residues. As DNA, the CDR3 is TGCGCCAGCAGCTTCTCCGAAGGCGGGAACGAGCAGTACTTC. Residues: CASSFSEGGNEQYF.

This chain connects TRBV28 to TRBJ2-1; D is possibly TRBD1 (6 bases). This CDR3 has 19 residues. Per the germline V gene, CDR1 is MDHEN and CDR2 is SYDVKM. Trimming left V 3 bases short and J 2 bases short, with 23 bases between. The CDR3 protein is CASSFFHFTIRDTYNEQFF. The CDR3 DNA reads as TGTGCCAGCAGTTTTTTTCATTTTACCATCCGGGACACCTACAATGAGCAGTTCTTC.

This clone was picked up one time. The J gene is TRBJ1-2, the V gene TRBV9; D is perhaps TRBD1 (6 bases). The CDR3 contains 16 residues. V lost 5 bases and J lost 7, with 24 bases in between. The germline V gene has CDR1 SGDLS and CDR2 YYNGEE. Here the CDR3 DNA reads TGTGCCAGCAGTGGGGGGCGGGAGGAGGCCGGTCGTGGCTACACCTTC. Its translation is CASSGGREEAGRGYTF. The whole variable domain, remainder taken from reference TRBV9 and TRBJ1-2, is DSGVTQTPKHLITATGQRVTLRCSPRSGDLSVYWYQQSLDQGLQFLIQYYNGEERAKGNILERFSAQQFPDLHSELNLSSLELGDSALYFCASSGGREEAGRGYTFGSGTRLTVV.

The chain joins TRBV4-1 to TRBJ2-2, with D possibly TRBD2 on 6 matching bases. Germline V gene data show CDR1 as MGHRA and CDR2 as YSYEKL. This CDR3 is built from 14 residues. Trimming pared 5 bases from V and 9 bases from J, leaving 16 bases between. CDR3 loop: CASSAGTRAWELFF. The CDR3 nucleotides read TGCGCCAGCAGCGCCGGGACTCGAGCGTGGGAGCTGTTTTTT.

The chain is built from TRBV6-5 and TRBJ1-5; TRBD1 matches 9 bases. Germline loops: CDR1 MNHEY, CDR2 SVGAGI. V gave up 6 bases and J gave up 4 bases; unmatched junction bases: 4. The CDR3 has 14 amino acids. The CDR3 here is CASRSGTGNQPQHF. For the CDR3, the DNA is TGTGCCAGCAGATCCGGGACAGGGAATCAGCCCCAGCATTTT.